Listed here are 15 T cell receptor beta chains from one sample, sequenced in a study of CXCR4 blockade with PD-1 therapy in pancreatic cancer. The repertoire was sequenced with immunoSEQ multiplex PCR; TCRdb's copy has only in-frame clones and lacks some. The data contain roughly 1,500 clones, over 40% of them singletons. The sample consisted of tumor tissue. The receptors were gathered from a human donor with pancreatic ductal adenocarcinoma.

In this sample, this clone turned up once. J is TRBJ1-3 and V is TRBV18; D unclear. CDR1 and CDR2 from the germline V gene are KGHSH and LQKENI. V lost 0 bases and J 2 bases, leaving 8 bases between the germline ends. The CDR3 length is 15 residues. CDR3 coding DNA: TGTGCCAGCTCACCACCGGAGGGAACTGGAAACACCATATATTTT. Its protein product is CASSPPEGTGNTIYF.

CDR3 DNA sequence: TGTGCCACCAGCAGATTTGAAAGCGGGAGGCTCACCTACGAGCAGTACTTC. It yields the protein CATSRFESGRLTYEQYF. The rearrangement joins TRBV15 to TRBJ2-7; TRBD2 matches at 9 bases. Germline V gene lookup returns CDR1 LNHNV and CDR2 YYDKDF (reference sequence). This CDR3 spans 17 amino acids. V gave up 2 bases and J gave up 2 bases; unmatched junction bases: 10.

V and J are TRBV6-8 and TRBJ2-5; tentative D call: TRBD1 (5 bases). This CDR3 has 15 residues. The germline gives CDR1 MNHGY, CDR2 SAAAGT. Trimming removed 6 bases at V and 4 bases at J, with 18 bases between. CDR3 nucleotide sequence: TGTGCCAGCAGCTGGGGCCTCAACGGAGTAGAGACCCAGTACTTC. Translated, it gives CASSWGLNGVETQYF.

A few counts support this clone. The CDR3 sequence is CASSYAWVPGYEQYF. CDR3 DNA sequence: TGTGCCAGCAGTTACGCGTGGGTACCGGGATACGAGCAGTACTTC. This sequence joins TRBV6-8 and TRBJ2-7, with D possibly being TRBD2 (5 bases). Germline lookup yields CDR1 MNHGY and CDR2 SAAAGT. This CDR3 comprises 15 residues. The V end was cut by 2 bases, the J end by 4 bases, with 15 bases between.

This chain connects TRBV1 to TRBJ1-4; the table calls TRBD1, which could not be checked here. TRBV1 counts as a pseudogene. The CDR3 consists of 15 residues. The CDR3 bases are TGCGCCAGCAGCCAAGATTGGACAGGGAGAGAAAAACTGTTTTTT. Its protein product is CASSQDWTGREKLFF.

This chain joins TRBV14 and TRBJ1-1, with D unresolved. Germline CDR1 is SGHDN and CDR2 is FVKESK. The V gene lost 5 bases and the J gene lost 10 bases, with 14 bases spanning the gap. This CDR3 has 12 amino acids. CDR3: CASSSGGWRAFF. The CDR3 DNA reads TGTGCCAGCAGCTCCGGAGGGTGGAGAGCTTTCTTT.

Only a few counts were recorded for this clone. V is TRBV23-1 and J is TRBJ2-5; D is undetermined. TRBV23-1 carries the ORF label, with uncertain function. V dropped 3 bases and J dropped 7 bases, with 15 bases sitting between them. The CDR3 loop spans 14 amino acids. CDR3 DNA sequence: TGCGCCAGCAGTCATCAAGGACCCGTGAGGACCCAGTACTTC. This sequence encodes CASSHQGPVRTQYF.

This clone has a handful of counts. The chain links TRBV29-1 to TRBJ1-2; the match to TRBD1 covers 9 bases. This CDR3 spans 13 amino acids. Germline V CDR1 and CDR2: SQVTM, ANQGSEA. V gave up 4 bases and J gave up 2 bases; unmatched junction bases: 2. The chain's CDR3 is CSVGGTGNYGYTF. CDR3 coding DNA: TGCAGCGTTGGAGGGACAGGGAACTATGGCTACACCTTC.

Relative to its sample, this clone is medium-sized. The chain recombines TRBV9 with TRBJ2-3; D gene unclear. Germline V gene sequence: CDR1 SGDLS, CDR2 YYNGEE. The CDR3 consists of 15 residues. The ends were cut back, 3 bases at V and 0 bases at J, with 11 bases in the middle. CDR3 in amino acids: CASSASVTSTDTQYF. CDR3 nucleotide sequence: TGTGCCAGCAGCGCCTCGGTTACTAGCACAGATACGCAGTATTTT.

This clone is labeled as medium-sized. The chain couples TRBV6-8 to TRBJ2-7, with TRBD2 matching 11 bases. J gave up 2 bases and V 5 bases, and 5 bases lay outside the gene matches. The CDR3 sequence is 15 residues long. Germline values: CDR1 MNHGY, CDR2 SAAAGT. In DNA form, the CDR3 reads TGTGCCAGCAGTGATCCACTAGCGGGGGCCTACGAGCAGTACGTC. Amino acids: CASSDPLAGAYEQYV.

This clone has more than one count but fewer than ten. The chain has TRBV6-8 and TRBJ1-1; a weak D match, TRBD1 (5 bases). The V end was cut by 5 bases, the J end by 0 bases, with 13 bases between. The CDR3 extends over 15 amino acids. Germline V CDR1 and CDR2: MNHGY, SAAAGT. CDR3 sequence: CASSVLQDLNTEAFF. Written as DNA, the CDR3 is TGTGCCAGCAGTGTGTTACAGGACCTGAACACTGAAGCTTTCTTT.

J is TRBJ2-7 and V is TRBV4-1; 8 bases are shared with TRBD1. CDR1 and CDR2 from the germline V gene are MGHRA and YSYEKL. The V and J ends lost 4 bases and 2 bases, in that order; junction bases with no gene match: 4. The CDR3 loop spans 14 amino acids. The CDR3 loop reads CASSLQQGAYEQYV. DNA for the CDR3: TGCGCCAGCAGCCTCCAACAGGGGGCCTACGAGCAGTACGTC.

The sample holds a few counts of this clone. In DNA, the CDR3 is TGTGCCAGTAGTTTTGTATTTGGGACAGGCTTCTATGGCTACACCTTC. This codes for CASSFVFGTGFYGYTF. J is TRBJ1-2 and V is TRBV19; TRBD1 matches at 8 bases. Looked up from germline, CDR1 is LNHDA and CDR2 is SQIVND (reference sequence). After removal of 5 bases from V and 4 bases from J, the junction contained 12 bases not matched to a gene. This CDR3 is built from 16 residues.

A few counts support this clone. This chain joins TRBV11-3 and TRBJ2-7, with a tentative D call TRBD2 (5 bases). Germline lookup yields CDR1 SGHNT and CDR2 YENEEA. This CDR3 is built from 16 residues. Trimming cost V 1 base and J 6 bases, with 19 bases left between them. DNA for the CDR3: TGTGCCAGCAGCTTAGGGGGAGTAACTACACGTGGCGAGCAGTACTTC. Amino acids: CASSLGGVTTRGEQYF.

Here the CDR3 reads CASSRDTGELFF. CDR3 sequence (DNA): TGTGCCAGCTCCAGAGACACCGGGGAGCTGTTTTTT. The chain links TRBV25-1 to TRBJ2-2; D not resolved. The CDR3 consists of 12 residues. Trimming took 8 bases from V and 3 from J, leaving 7 bases between them. Germline V CDR1 and CDR2: MGHDK, SYGVNS.